The clone carrying this T cell receptor beta chain was detected ten times or more. Its antigen is unknown. Library construction involved attaching unique molecular identifiers to individual cDNA molecules, which allowed quantitative, reproducible TCR counting. TCRdb fed the RACE reads into MiXCR, producing one record per CDR3 protein. The sample yields approximately 340,000 distinct CDR3 sequences, around 6.9% seen once. Germline values: CDR1 ENHRY, CDR2 SYGVKD. The length of the CDR3 is 14 residues. The germline V and J ends were trimmed by 2 bases and 9 bases, with 17 bases remaining between them. This sample is part of a study of human T cells and chemical hapten exposure. Study-wide background: Patch tests of 0.01% DPC on the upper back were read at 6 days. General observations from the study: TCRs at a frequency above 1 in 1000 stayed unchanged with DPC sensitization. Significantly greater numbers of large CDR3 similarity clusters came from expanded TCRs than from controls.

Time point defined: patch test 1, 2 weeks after DPC sensitization. Indicated treatment: therapeutic diphenylcyclopropenone sensitization with weekly scalp DPC. The input for sequencing was whole blood, taken in connection with sensitization to the hapten diphenylcyclopropenone (DPC). The chain has TRBV10-3 and TRBJ2-7; D might be TRBD1 (6 bases). The receptor was derived from a woman between 18 and 30 years old with alopecia areata. Some clones in this sample may be carry-over from other donors' samples. The CDR3 loop reads CAISEKGQTLGQYF. The CDR3 DNA reads TGTGCCATCAGTGAGAAAGGACAGACCTTAGGGCAGTACTTC.